This T cell receptor (beta chain) was captured in a study of regulatory T cells in long-lasting Graves disease (dated by TCRdb to the early 2020s). With regard to the full study: Antithyroid drugs had been taken for less than 3 months by newly diagnosed Graves' disease patients. The study was registered as a clinical trial and conducted in China. A total of 33 samples underwent TCR sequencing: around 13 from persistent and about 20 from newly diagnosed Graves' disease patients. Peripheral blood TCR sequencing and RNA sequencing compared persistent Graves' disease patients with newly diagnosed Graves' disease patients.

This clonotype has ten or more counts. This clone's antigen is unknown. No clone much larger than this one lies a single base away; base qualities are absent. Library preparation employed multiplex PCR. Sequencer: Illumina HiSeq 4000. CDR3 regions were amplified by Arm-PCR with iRepertoire HTBI primers to construct TCR beta libraries. PCR products were gel purified before sequencing. The original pipeline was this. A total of roughly 65 TRBV and under 15 TRBJ segments were identified across samples and were used for gene usage analysis of CDR3 amino acid clonotypes. COPE and FqMerger were used to merge filtered high-quality paired reads into contigs. Contigs were aligned with BLAST to IMGT TRBV, TRBD and TRBJ reference genes, and CDR3 was defined per IMGT. Any clonotype with a frequency above 0.1% was classified as a highly expanded clone. Repertoire diversity was measured by Shannon entropy, and V-J evenness by the Gini coefficient. A clonotype found in more than one individual was treated as public. TCRdb handled the public reads itself, with Q25 trimming in fastp and clone calling in MiXCR, and kept productive beta chains. Entries that share a CDR3 protein sequence are merged under the most common genes and DNA. The V and J calls follow TCRdb's processing rather than the paper's. The sample contains about 330,000 distinct CDR3 sequences, 15% to 20% of them found a single time. Of the sample, over 20% is held by the ten largest clones.

Results the study describes overall, beyond this receptor: Lower TCR Shannon entropy and fewer highly expanded clones were observed in persistent Graves' disease patients than in newly diagnosed patients, which suggested clonal expansion. As a limitation, the authors acknowledged that the small sample size may reduce accuracy. More public clonotypes were shared among persistent patients (roughly 2,700) than among newly diagnosed patients (approximately 930). The study examined only peripheral blood because the primary lesion, thyroid tissue, could not be accessed. Only the TCR beta chain was sequenced and analyzed.

The sample's time point, from its label and the paper: newly diagnosed GD, antithyroid drugs for less than 3 months. RNA was extracted from PBMCs in TRIzol for both TCR sequencing and RNA sequencing. The diagnosis of Graves' disease was made according to American Thyroid Association guidelines. Patients for the study were recruited at an endocrinology department in Xi'an, China. Each patient gave about 9.1 milliliters of peripheral blood, collected in an EDTA anticoagulant tube. PBMCs were isolated by Ficoll Paque Plus density gradient separation without further T cell sorting. An Agilent 2100 Bioanalyzer and agarose gel were used to check RNA quality, while a NanoDrop 2000 measured RNA concentration. These sequences were also reported in another study, on T cells in Graves' hyperthyroidism and ophthalmopathy. Per that second paper: Stable Graves' hyperthyroidism was defined as the absence of progression to ophthalmopathy over 18 months of follow-up. Hyperthyroidism patients were aged 18 to 65 years and newly diagnosed, with disease duration of less than 2 months. Exclusion was applied to patients with uncontrolled infections, other autoimmune diseases, pregnancy or lactation. Clinical symptoms, serum thyroxine and TRAb, thyroid ultrasound, and orbital computed tomography formed the basis for the diagnoses. The first round of RT-PCR for the TCR CDR3 was performed with the HTBI primer set and the Qiagen OneStep RT-PCR kit. Most expanded thyroid clonotypes (frequency above 0.001) were also found in blood, which suggests that blood repertoires may mirror thyroid immune responses. A model built on a 13 V-J signature distinguished ophthalmopathy from stable hyperthyroidism, reaching around 90% sensitivity and around 81% specificity in cross-validation and 80%/75% in testing. In validation, the model predicted progression to ophthalmopathy with over 60% sensitivity and 72% to 75% specificity, a median of about 6 months before onset. TCR V-J signatures able to tell the groups apart were searched for in a discovery cohort of 100 patients, of whom under 45 had Graves' ophthalmopathy and 55 to 60 had stable Graves' hyperthyroidism. Prospective prediction of ophthalmopathy was tested in an independent validation cohort consisting of about 20 hyperthyroidism patients and over 15 patients who later progressed to ophthalmopathy. The approximately 100 discovery patients were randomly divided into training and test sets at a 7:3 ratio. In several Graves' hyperthyroidism patients, the study also compared T-cell repertoires from thyroid tissue with T-cell repertoires from blood. After sampling, hyperthyroidism patients received methimazole starting at 30 mg daily, and ophthalmopathy patients received high-dose intravenous methylprednisolone. A second multiplex PCR round built the libraries, followed by size selection and purification. Paired-end sequencing of the libraries was performed with 100 bp reads on an Illumina HiSeq2000. Raw data were processed with SOAPnuke, discarding reads with adapters, uncalled bases, mean Phred below 15, or no exact constant-primer or identifier match. High-quality paired reads were merged with COPE v1.2.5, and unique nucleotide sequences were defined as clonotypes. Clonotypes were aligned to IMGT TRBV, TRBD and TRBJ reference segments using MiTCR v1.1. Analysis was restricted to V-J combinations with a frequency above 0.0001, which covered just over 98% of repertoires. A TCS score was defined as the ratio of F50 (clonal expansion) to E x V (chaos), with BLOSUM62-based TCRdist applied between CDR3 peptides within each V-J. Welch's t-statistics and random forest reduced roughly 500 V-J features to 13, which were used in a naive Bayes classifier (R e1071). No statistical method was used to fix the sample size in advance, and group allocation was not hidden from the investigators. According to the paper, TCR Vbeta CDR3 sequencing was carried out on over 130 peripheral blood samples, which came from 40 to 45 ophthalmopathy, about 75 hyperthyroidism and some 17 progressor patients.

Material: peripheral blood mononuclear cells (PBMCs), obtained at new diagnosis, from a patient treated with antithyroid drugs. The receptor was derived from a young woman with Graves disease. Donor details come from another sample of the same person, matched by shared clones.

The sequence in DNA is TGTGCCAGCAGTCACGGGACTCCCCGCGATGAGCAGTTCTTC. Its protein product is CASSHGTPRDEQFF. This chain joins TRBV6-2 or TRBV6-3 to TRBJ2-1; D gene: possibly TRBD2, on 6 matching bases. Including cysteine and phenylalanine, the CDR3 has 14 amino acids. Solely the CDR3 DNA is kept, with 42 bases framed from the first base. The trim is 5 bases for V and 8 bases for J, with a gap of 16 bases between the germline ends. Taken from the germline V gene, the CDR1 and CDR2 loops are MNHEY and SVGEGT.